The rows below give T cell receptor beta chains drawn from one sample of a study of robustness of blood B and T cell sequencing. From the PCR reads, TCRdb called clonotypes with MiXCR, one entry per CDR3 protein. The sample carries about 1,600 distinct CDR3 sequences, 56% recorded once. Sequenced: peripheral blood. The receptors shown here come from a human donor in good health. Each CDR3 is given with its conserved first and last residue. Each record gives: clone size, D gene, J gene, CDR3 length, V gene, CDR3 protein, CDR3 DNA. The D gene is left open where the match is weak. Clone size is not always given. Where it is, it says once, few, many or a class for expanded clones.

. | . | TRBJ1-3 | 16 | TRBV9 | CASSFGTGTSGNTIYF | TGTGCCAGCAGCTTCGGGACGGGGACCTCTGGAAACACCATATATTTT
. | . | TRBJ1-1 | 15 | TRBV11-2 | CASSWWQGENTEAFF | TGTGCCAGCAGCTGGTGGCAGGGTGAGAACACTGAAGCTTTCTTT
. | TRBD1 | TRBJ2-7 | 13 | TRBV29-1 | CSAGQGLTYEQYF | TGCAGCGCCGGACAGGGGTTGACCTACGAGCAGTACTTC
. | TRBD2 | TRBJ2-3 | 19 | TRBV6-6 | CASTSTSGGLVFSTDTQYF | TGTGCCAGCACCTCGACTAGCGGGGGTCTCGTTTTTAGCACAGATACGCAGTATTTT
. | TRBD2 | TRBJ2-1 | 17 | TRBV6-1 | CASSFDTGTSGENEQFF | TGTGCCAGCAGCTTCGACACCGGGACTAGCGGGGAGAATGAGCAGTTCTTC
few | TRBD1 | TRBJ2-7 | 13 | TRBV12-3/TRBV12-4 | CASRRQGENEQYF | TGTGCCAGCAGAAGACAGGGGGAGAACGAGCAGTACTTC
few | TRBD1 | TRBJ1-2 | 13 | TRBV10-3 | CAIRGQGLYGYTF | TGTGCCATCAGAGGACAGGGGCTCTATGGCTACACCTTC
. | . | TRBJ2-5 | 16 | TRBV6-1 | CASTQLGRGPQETQYF | TGTGCCAGCACTCAGCTGGGCCGTGGACCCCAAGAGACCCAGTACTTC
. | . | TRBJ1-3 | 16 | TRBV12-3/TRBV12-4 | CASSSDRRHSGNTIYF | TGTGCCAGCAGTTCTGACAGGCGTCACTCTGGAAACACCATATATTTT
. | . | TRBJ1-5 | 12 | TRBV4-1 | CASSQHNQPQHF | TGCGCCAGCAGCCAACACAATCAGCCCCAGCATTTT
. | . | TRBJ2-2 | 13 | TRBV7-2 | CASRDWGPGELFF | TGTGCCAGCAGGGATTGGGGACCCGGGGAGCTGTTTTTT
. | . | TRBJ2-3 | 13 | TRBV12-3/TRBV12-4 | CASSSPFWGTQYF | TGTGCCAGCAGTTCCCCTTTTTGGGGGACGCAGTATTTT
. | . | TRBJ2-3 | 16 | TRBV7-6 | CASSLQSAEVHDTQYF | TGTGCCAGCAGCTTACAATCAGCAGAGGTCCACGATACGCAGTATTTT
. | . | TRBJ1-6 | 13 | TRBV30 | CAWMDQNNSPLHF | TGTGCCTGGATGGACCAGAATAATTCACCCCTCCACTTT
. | . | TRBJ2-3 | 15 | TRBV4-1 | CASSQNLASTDTQYF | TGCGCCAGCAGCCAGAACTTAGCTAGCACAGATACGCAGTATTTT